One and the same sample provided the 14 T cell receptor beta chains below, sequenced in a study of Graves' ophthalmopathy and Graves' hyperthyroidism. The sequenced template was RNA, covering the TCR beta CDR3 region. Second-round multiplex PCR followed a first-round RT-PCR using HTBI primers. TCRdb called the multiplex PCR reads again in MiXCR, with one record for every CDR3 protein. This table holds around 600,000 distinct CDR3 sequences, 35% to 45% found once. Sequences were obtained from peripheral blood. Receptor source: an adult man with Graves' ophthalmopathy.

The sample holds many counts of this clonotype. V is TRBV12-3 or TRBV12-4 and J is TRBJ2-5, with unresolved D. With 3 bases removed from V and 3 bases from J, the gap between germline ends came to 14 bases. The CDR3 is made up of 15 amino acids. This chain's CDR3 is CASSLSSIGKETQYF. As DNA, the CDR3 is TGTGCCAGCAGTTTGAGCAGCATCGGAAAAGAGACCCAGTACTTC.

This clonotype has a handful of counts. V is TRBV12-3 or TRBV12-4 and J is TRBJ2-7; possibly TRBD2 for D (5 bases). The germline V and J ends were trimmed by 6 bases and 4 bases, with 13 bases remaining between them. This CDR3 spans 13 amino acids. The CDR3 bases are TGTGCCAGCAGCCAAGAGGGCGCGTACGAGCAGTACTTC. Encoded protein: CASSQEGAYEQYF.

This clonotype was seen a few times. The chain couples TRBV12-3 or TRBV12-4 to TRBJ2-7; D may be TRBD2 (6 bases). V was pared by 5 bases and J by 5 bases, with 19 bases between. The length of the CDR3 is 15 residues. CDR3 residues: CASSRSTSLSNEQYF. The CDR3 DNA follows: TGTGCCAGCAGTCGTTCCACTAGCCTAAGCAACGAGCAGTACTTC.

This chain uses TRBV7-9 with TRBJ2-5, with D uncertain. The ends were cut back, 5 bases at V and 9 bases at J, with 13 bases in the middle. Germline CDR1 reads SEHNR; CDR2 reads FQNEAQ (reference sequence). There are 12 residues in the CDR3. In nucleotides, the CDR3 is TGTGCCAGCAGCCAGGACGGTCAGCCCCAGTACTTC. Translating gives CASSQDGQPQYF. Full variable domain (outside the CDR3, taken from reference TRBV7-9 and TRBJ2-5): DTGVSQNPRHKITKRGQNVTFRCDPISEHNRLYWYRQTLGQGPEFLTYFQNEAQLEKSRLLSDRFSAERPKGSFSTLEIQRTEQGDSAMYLCASSQDGQPQYFGPGTRLLVL.

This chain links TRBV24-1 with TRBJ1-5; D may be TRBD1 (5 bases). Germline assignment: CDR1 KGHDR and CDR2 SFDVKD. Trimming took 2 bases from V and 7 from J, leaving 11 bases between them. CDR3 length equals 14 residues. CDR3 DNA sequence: TGTGCCACCAGTGATTGGGACCCAGGCCAGCCCCAGCATTTT. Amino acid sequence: CATSDWDPGQPQHF.

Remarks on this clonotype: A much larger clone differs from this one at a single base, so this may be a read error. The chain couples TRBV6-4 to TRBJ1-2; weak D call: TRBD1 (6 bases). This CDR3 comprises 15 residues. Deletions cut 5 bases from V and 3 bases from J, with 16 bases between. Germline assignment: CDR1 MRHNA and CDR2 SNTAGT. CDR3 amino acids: CASSCSIRGDYGYTF. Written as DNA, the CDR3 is TGTGCCAGCAGTTGCTCCATCAGGGGAGACTATGGCTACACCTTC.

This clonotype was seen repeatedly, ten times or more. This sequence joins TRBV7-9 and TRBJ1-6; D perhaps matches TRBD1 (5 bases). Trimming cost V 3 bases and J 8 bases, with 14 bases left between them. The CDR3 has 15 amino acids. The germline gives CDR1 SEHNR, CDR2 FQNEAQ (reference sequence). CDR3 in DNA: TGTGCCAGCAGCTTGATGGGGGGGAGGGATTCACCCCTCCACTTT. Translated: CASSLMGGRDSPLHF.

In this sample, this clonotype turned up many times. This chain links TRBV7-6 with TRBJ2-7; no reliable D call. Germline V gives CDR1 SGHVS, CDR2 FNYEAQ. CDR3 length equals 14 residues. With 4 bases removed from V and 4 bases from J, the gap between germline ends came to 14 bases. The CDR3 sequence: CASSSSPNSYEQYF. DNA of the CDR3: TGTGCCAGCAGCTCCTCACCGAACAGTTACGAGCAGTACTTC. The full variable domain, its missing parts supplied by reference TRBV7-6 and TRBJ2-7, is GAGVSQSPRYKVTKRGQDVALRCDPISGHVSLYWYRQALGQGPEFLTYFNYEAQQDKSGLPNDRFSAERPEGSISTLTIQRTEQRDSAMYRCASSSSPNSYEQYFGPGTRLTVT.

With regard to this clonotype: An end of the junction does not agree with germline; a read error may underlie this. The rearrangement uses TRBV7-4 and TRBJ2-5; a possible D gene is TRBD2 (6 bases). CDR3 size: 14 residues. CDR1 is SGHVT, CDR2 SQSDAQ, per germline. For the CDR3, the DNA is TGTGCCAGCAGCTTATCAGGACTACAAGGGACCCAGTACTTC. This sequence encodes CASSLSGLQGTQYF.

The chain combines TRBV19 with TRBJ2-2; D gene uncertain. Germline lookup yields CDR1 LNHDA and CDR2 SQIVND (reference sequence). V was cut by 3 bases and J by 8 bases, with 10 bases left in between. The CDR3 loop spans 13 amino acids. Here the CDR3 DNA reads TGTGCCAGTAGTATCGTAGGGCCAGGGGAGCTGTTTTTT. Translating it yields CASSIVGPGELFF.

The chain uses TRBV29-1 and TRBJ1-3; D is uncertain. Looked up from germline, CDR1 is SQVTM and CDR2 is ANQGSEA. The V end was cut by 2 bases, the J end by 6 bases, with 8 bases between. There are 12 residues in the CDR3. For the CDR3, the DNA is TGCAGCGTTGAACGGCTGTCAAACACCATATATTTT. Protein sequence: CSVERLSNTIYF.

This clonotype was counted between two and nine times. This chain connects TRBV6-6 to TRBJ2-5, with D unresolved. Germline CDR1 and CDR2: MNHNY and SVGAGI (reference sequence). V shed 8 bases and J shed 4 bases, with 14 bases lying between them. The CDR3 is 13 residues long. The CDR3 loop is CASSPSPGETQYF. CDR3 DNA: TGTGCCAGCTCACCCTCTCCTGGAGAGACCCAGTACTTC.

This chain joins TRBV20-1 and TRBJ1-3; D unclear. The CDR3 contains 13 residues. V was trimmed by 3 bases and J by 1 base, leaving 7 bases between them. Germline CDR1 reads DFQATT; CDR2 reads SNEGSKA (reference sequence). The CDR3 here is CSARGRSGNTIYF. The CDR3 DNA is TGCAGTGCTAGGGGTCGATCTGGAAACACCATATATTTT.

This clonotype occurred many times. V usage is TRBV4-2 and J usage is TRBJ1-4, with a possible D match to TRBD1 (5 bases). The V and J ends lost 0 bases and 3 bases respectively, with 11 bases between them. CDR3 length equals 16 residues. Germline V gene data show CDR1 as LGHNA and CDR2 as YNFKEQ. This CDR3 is CASSQERGSSNEKLFF. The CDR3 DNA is TGTGCCAGCAGCCAAGAAAGGGGCAGCTCTAATGAAAAACTGTTTTTT.